This note documents a single TCR beta chain sequence. The sample is drawn from a study of control samples from healthy donors and cancer patients. V was trimmed by 1 base and J by 2 bases, leaving 15 bases between them. CDR1 and CDR2 (germline): SGHAT, FQNNGV. CDR3 length: 17 residues. The table came from immunoSEQ multiplex PCR; TCRdb's copy has only in-frame clones and leaves some out. The repertoire holds about 120,000 clones, with roughly nine tenths as singletons. Source material: PBMCs. This clonotype was obtained from a woman in her forties or fifties with colorectal cancer. The V gene is TRBV11-2, the J gene TRBJ2-1, with D tentatively TRBD2 (6 bases). The CDR3 DNA reads as TGTGCCAGCAGCTTAGCGGGGGAGATTTCCGCCTACAATGAGCAGTTCTTC. Translated: CASSLAGEISAYNEQFF.